This T cell receptor (beta chain) was sequenced in a study of human T cells and chemical hapten exposure. This clonotype was recorded at least ten times. V trimming: 5 bases; J trimming: 6 bases; junction bases outside the gene matches: 8. The CDR3 is 16 amino acids. Germline values: CDR1 SEHNR, CDR2 FQNEAQ (reference sequence). TCRdb analysed the RACE reads with MiXCR anew, one entry per CDR3 protein. The profile shows under 450,000 distinct CDR3 sequences, more than 4.5% of them singletons. Time point reported: patch test 1, 2 weeks after DPC sensitization. Indicated treatment: therapeutic diphenylcyclopropenone sensitization with weekly scalp DPC.

The genes are TRBV7-9 and TRBJ2-1, with 12 positions matching TRBD2. Sequences were derived from whole blood, sampled in connection with sensitization to the hapten diphenylcyclopropenone (DPC). This TCR was recovered from a woman aged 45 to 65 with alopecia areata. Some clones in this sample may be carry-over from other donors' samples. The DNA for the CDR3 is TGTGCCAGCAGCCCCGCTCTAGCGGGAGGGGTCAATGAGCAGTTCTTC. Its translation: CASSPALAGGVNEQFF.